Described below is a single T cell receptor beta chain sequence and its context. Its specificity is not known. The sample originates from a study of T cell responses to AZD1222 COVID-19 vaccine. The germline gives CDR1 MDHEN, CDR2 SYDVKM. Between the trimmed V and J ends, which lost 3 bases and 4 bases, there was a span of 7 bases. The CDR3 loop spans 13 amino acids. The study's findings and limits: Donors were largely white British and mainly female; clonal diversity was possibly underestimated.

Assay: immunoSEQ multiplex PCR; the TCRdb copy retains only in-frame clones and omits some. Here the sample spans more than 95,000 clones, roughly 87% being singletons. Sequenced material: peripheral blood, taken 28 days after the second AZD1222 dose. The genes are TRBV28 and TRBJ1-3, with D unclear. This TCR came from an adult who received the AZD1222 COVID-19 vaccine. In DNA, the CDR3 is TGTGCCAGCAGTTTGGGTACGGGAAACACCATATATTTT. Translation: CASSLGTGNTIYF.